This TCR beta chain stems from a study of naive and memory T cell subsets (dated by TCRdb to 2016 to 2017). With regard to the full study: The figure summarizing these samples reported ten or so blood donors, 7 tuberculin skin test biopsies and 3 saline control biopsies. Skin biopsies were taken from tuberculin skin test sites or from saline-injected control sites and were processed for RNA extraction as described before. PCR2 was typically run as a SYBR Green qPCR and stopped at a set threshold, although low-input samples could use end-point PCR of around 6 cycles instead. Points the paper makes about the study in general: The paper did not give details on skin biopsy collection and RNA processing but referred to earlier studies for those details. Higher TCR numbers at tuberculin skin test sites were interpreted as T cell infiltration of a delayed type IV hypersensitivity reaction. The potential sensitivity of the RNA-based method to TCR transcript changes with T cell activation and differentiation was acknowledged. TCR sequences were reportedly recovered from both skin biopsy types, with far more TCRs at tuberculin skin test sites.

In light of the paper, this sample's treatment or condition label describes: skin biopsy from PPD injection site in Mantoux-positive individual. A robust, sensitive protocol for the amplification, sequencing and analysis of TCRs was described in the study, in which 3' ligation of a UMI-containing oligonucleotide to TCR cDNA was used. In individuals with a positive Mantoux test, tuberculin skin test biopsies were taken from sites that had been injected with PPD. Total RNA was used without cell sorting and was treated with RQ1 DNase before reverse transcription, with a target input of about 1 to 1,100 ng. To check how robust the pipeline was in samples where T cells make up a minority population, libraries were built from skin biopsies and whole blood. Details on this clonotype: Its antigen is still unknown. It may be a read error: a sequence one base away is much more abundant.

Measured from the cysteine to the phenylalanine, the CDR3 is 15 residues long. Only the CDR3 DNA stays, 45 bases, in frame from base 1. Trimming leaves V shorter by 6 bases and J shorter by 7 bases, with the junction holding 16 bases beyond the gene matches. In the germline V gene, CDR1 corresponds to SQVTM and CDR2 to ANQGSEA. Libraries were built with UMI-ligation and nested PCR. The ligated cDNA was amplified by four rounds of PCR, in which nested alpha and beta constant region primers were used together with the SP2 primer. TCR RNA was reverse transcribed with SuperScript IV using alpha and beta constant region primers for the blood and skin samples. An oligonucleotide carrying the Illumina SP2 primer and a UMI was ligated to the cDNA 3' end using T4 RNA ligase 1. The 12-nucleotide UMI was composed of two random hexamers separated by an eight-base spacer, which was included to prevent hairpin formation. From the second PCR onward, the TCR alpha and beta chain libraries were handled separately, and dual indexing was used for multiplexing. After pooling, the indexed libraries were analyzed by capillary electrophoresis and sequenced on either an Illumina MiSeq or NextSeq. PhiX DNA at about 5-7.5% was added to the libraries to raise base diversity and improve cluster recognition. Turning to the authors' computational methods: UMIs were extracted from read 2 by Demultiplexor and combined with the TCR sequence from read 1, and reads were split according to sample indices. V and J genes and V-J junctions were identified by Decombinator, and each TCR was assigned a five-part identifier that included V and J deletions. UMIs were used by Collapsinator to correct sequencing errors and PCR amplification heterogeneity, so that a UMI-based abundance was obtained for each TCR. CDR3Translator turned identifiers into nucleotide sequence, translated the nucleotide sequence into amino acids, and pulled out CDR3 regions based on terminal motifs. After normalization to the amount of input RNA, error-corrected alpha and beta TCR counts from blood and skin were compared. TCRdb reworked the public reads: Q25 trimming with fastp, MiXCR clone assembly, productive beta chains retained. When rows share a CDR3 protein, they turn into one entry using the most common DNA and genes. TCRdb's processing, not the study's, gives the V and J calls here. This sample lists under 25,000 distinct CDR3 sequences; roughly 6% were detected once. The ten biggest clones cover roughly 6.1% of the sample.

This TCR derives from an adult in good health. The sample consisted of skin, taken from a tuberculin skin test site. The V and J genes are TRBV29-1 and TRBJ2-5; 8 central nucleotides agree with TRBD2. The CDR3 region: CSVSPREGHSGTQYF. The sequenced DNA: TGCAGCGTGAGTCCTCGGGAGGGCCACTCCGGGACCCAGTACTTC.